Shown below are 14 T cell receptor beta chains from a single sample sequenced in a study of cytomegalovirus exposure and HLA in healthy donors. Primers included in the PCR were 60 Vbeta and 13 Jbeta primers. The method was immunoSEQ multiplex PCR; TCRdb's version includes in-frame clones alone and lacks a portion of them. Among roughly 150,000 clones, around 79% were seen once, and the ten largest hold approximately 3.8%. The specimen was PBMCs. Receptors originate from a male donor in good health and CMV-seronegative.

Written as DNA, the CDR3 is TGTGCCAGCAGCAAACGACTAGCGGGAGGAAACTCTGGGGCCAACGTCCTGACTTTC. Encoded protein: CASSKRLAGGNSGANVLTF. The chain joins TRBV7-6 to TRBJ2-6; TRBD2 aligns across 13 bases. The ends lost 5 bases at V and 0 bases at J; junction bases unmatched: 7. CDR3 length: 19 residues. Germline V CDR1 and CDR2: SGHVS, FNYEAQ.

This clone came up once. The J gene is TRBJ1-2, the V gene TRBV7-6; D is possibly TRBD1 (5 bases). This CDR3 is 15 amino acids long. Trimming took 1 base from V and 4 from J, leaving 13 bases between them. Germline-derived CDR1 and CDR2 are SGHVS and FNYEAQ. The CDR3 nucleotides are TGTGCCAGCAGCTTAGGGGGGGACGTATCCTATGGCTACACCTTC. This translates into CASSLGGDVSYGYTF.

A few counts support this clone. The rearrangement joins TRBV29-1 to TRBJ2-3; TRBD1 matches 8 bases. CDR1 and CDR2 from the germline V gene are SQVTM and ANQGSEA. The CDR3 has 14 residues. J lost 7 bases, V lost 5 bases, and 11 bases had no gene match. The CDR3 DNA reads as TGCAGCGTTACAGTTGGTCAGGGGGCAAATACGCAGTATTTT. It encodes CSVTVGQGANTQYF.

V and J are TRBV9 and TRBJ2-1, with a possible D match to TRBD1 (5 bases). V lost 0 bases and J lost 8, with 12 bases in between. This CDR3 region has 14 residues. CDR1 and CDR2 from the germline V gene are SGDLS and YYNGEE. CDR3 protein: CASSVGGRGDEQFF. Written as DNA, the CDR3 is TGTGCCAGCAGCGTAGGAGGTAGGGGTGATGAGCAGTTCTTC.

This clone was seen once. A read error may account for a junction end that differs from germline. The J gene is TRBJ1-6, the V gene TRBV7-9, with 7 nucleotides matching TRBD1. This CDR3 is built from 14 residues. Germline V gives CDR1 SEHNR, CDR2 FQNEAQ (reference sequence). The CDR3 sequence is CSSSFPGGDSPLHF. CDR3 coding DNA: TGTTCCAGCAGCTTCCCAGGGGGAGATTCACCCCTCCACTTT. The full variable domain, its missing parts supplied by reference TRBV7-9 and TRBJ1-6, is DTGVSQNPRHKITKRGQNVTFRCDPISEHNRLYWYRQTLGQGPEFLTYFQNEAQLEKSRLLSDRFSAERPKGSFSTLEIQRTEQGDSAMYLCSSSFPGGDSPLHFGNGTRLTVT.

Notes on this clone: Sequence at one end of the junction differs from germline and may be a read error. This sequence joins TRBV11-2 and TRBJ1-1; TRBD1 matches at 7 bases. The CDR3 is made up of 11 amino acids. Looked up from germline, CDR1 is SGHAT and CDR2 is FQNNGV. This chain's CDR3 is CASRLQGRVVF. The CDR3 region has the DNA TGTGCCAGCAGATTACAGGGGCGCGTGGTCTTT.

This clone was seen only a few times. V is TRBV19 and J is TRBJ2-7; a weak D match, TRBD2 (5 bases). The germline V gene has CDR1 LNHDA and CDR2 SQIVND (reference sequence). The CDR3 consists of 15 residues. With 1 base removed from V and 2 bases from J, the gap between germline ends came to 12 bases. CDR3 loop: CASSIASGVTYEQYF. The CDR3, as DNA: TGTGCCAGTAGTATAGCCTCCGGGGTGACCTACGAGCAGTACTTC.

As regards this clone: In the same sample, other DNA sequences code for this CDR3. J is TRBJ2-7 and V is TRBV19; 7 nucleotides line up with TRBD2. CDR1 is LNHDA, CDR2 SQIVND, per germline (reference sequence). The ends lost 1 base at V and 0 bases at J; junction bases unmatched: 0. The CDR3 spans 14 residues. Here the CDR3 reads CASSIGTSSYEQYF. The DNA of the CDR3 is TGTGCCAGTAGTATAGGGACTAGCTCCTACGAGCAGTACTTC.

This chain connects TRBV7-6 to TRBJ2-7; a possible D gene is TRBD1 (8 bases). This CDR3 contains 13 residues. The germline V gene has CDR1 SGHVS and CDR2 FNYEAQ. V lost 3 bases to trimming and J lost 5 bases, with 11 bases between them. The CDR3 region has the DNA TGTGCCAGCAGCTTTACAGGGGGGGACGAGCAGTACTTC. Translation: CASSFTGGDEQYF. The whole variable domain, filled in from reference TRBV7-6 and TRBJ2-7, reads GAGVSQSPRYKVTKRGQDVALRCDPISGHVSLYWYRQALGQGPEFLTYFNYEAQQDKSGLPNDRFSAERPEGSISTLTIQRTEQRDSAMYRCASSFTGGDEQYFGPGTRLTVT.

The chain employs TRBV5-8 and TRBJ2-1; tentatively, D is TRBD2 (6 bases). The CDR3 has 15 residues. Germline values: CDR1 SGHTS, CDR2 YDEGEE. V was trimmed by 6 bases and J by 6 bases, leaving 19 bases between them. The CDR3 region has the DNA TGTGCCAGCACCCTGCGGGGATTAAGGCTCAATGAGCAGTTCTTC. It translates to CASTLRGLRLNEQFF.

The V call is TRBV11-3, the J call TRBJ2-1; 12 positions agree with TRBD2. Germline V gene lookup returns CDR1 SGHNT and CDR2 YENEEA. J gave up 5 bases and V 1 base, and 9 bases lay outside the gene matches. This CDR3 has 18 amino acids. The CDR3 coding sequence is TGTGCCAGCAGCTTAGGGCTAGCGGGAGGGCCAGGGGACAATGAGCAGTTCTTC. Amino acids: CASSLGLAGGPGDNEQFF. Filled out from reference TRBV11-3 and TRBJ2-1, the complete variable domain reads EAGVVQSPRYKIIEKKQPVAFWCNPISGHNTLYWYLQNLGQGPELLIRYENEEAVDDSQLPKDRFSAERLKGVDSTLKIQPAELGDSAVYLCASSLGLAGGPGDNEQFFGPGTRLTVL.

This clone has a single count. The chain links TRBV29-1 to TRBJ1-4; TRBD1 might be the D (6 bases). There are 13 residues in the CDR3. CDR1 is SQVTM and CDR2 is ANQGSEA in the germline V gene. Trimming shortened V by 2 bases and J by 8 bases, and 12 bases separated the two germline ends. The CDR3 DNA reads TGCAGCGTTGAAAGGGGGAGCGGAGAAAAACTGTTTTTT. Translation gives CSVERGSGEKLFF.

This clone was seen a single time. One end of the junction varies from germline; a read error may be responsible. The J gene is TRBJ1-2, the V gene TRBV4-1; TRBD1 is a possible D gene (6 bases). The germline V gene has CDR1 MGHRA and CDR2 YSYEKL. The CDR3 contains 16 residues. The CDR3 DNA reads TGCGCCAGCAGCGAAGAGGGTCAGGGGCGATTGTTGGGCTACACCTTC. It codes for CASSEEGQGRLLGYTF.

V usage is TRBV19 and J usage is TRBJ1-5; tentatively, D is TRBD1 (5 bases). This CDR3 region has 15 residues. CDR1 is LNHDA, CDR2 SQIVND, per germline (reference sequence). Trimming took 4 bases from V and 2 from J, leaving 12 bases between them. CDR3 amino acids: CASSTGGSGNQPQHF. The CDR3 DNA reads as TGTGCCAGTAGTACGGGGGGTAGCGGCAATCAGCCCCAGCATTTT.